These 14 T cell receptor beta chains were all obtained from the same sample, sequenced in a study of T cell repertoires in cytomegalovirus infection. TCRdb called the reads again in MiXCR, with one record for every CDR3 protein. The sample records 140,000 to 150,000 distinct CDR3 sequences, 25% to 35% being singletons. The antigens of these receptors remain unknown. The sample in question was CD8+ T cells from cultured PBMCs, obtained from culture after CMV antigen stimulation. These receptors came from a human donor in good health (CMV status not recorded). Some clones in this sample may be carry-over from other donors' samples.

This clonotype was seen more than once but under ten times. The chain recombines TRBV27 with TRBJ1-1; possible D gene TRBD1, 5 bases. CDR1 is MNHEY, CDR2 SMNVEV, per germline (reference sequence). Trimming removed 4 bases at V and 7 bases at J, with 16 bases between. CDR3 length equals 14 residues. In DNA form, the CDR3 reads TGTGCCAGCAGTTCTCCAGGGAGGACCCGTGAAGCTTTCTTT. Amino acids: CASSSPGRTREAFF.

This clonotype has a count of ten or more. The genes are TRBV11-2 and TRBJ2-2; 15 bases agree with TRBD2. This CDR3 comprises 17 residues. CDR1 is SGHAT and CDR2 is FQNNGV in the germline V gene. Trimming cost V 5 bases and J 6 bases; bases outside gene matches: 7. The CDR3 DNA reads TGTGCCAGCAGCGCCCGGACTAGCGGGGGGGCCCCCGGGGAGCTGTTTTTT. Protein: CASSARTSGGAPGELFF. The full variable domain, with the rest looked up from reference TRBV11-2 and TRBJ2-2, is EAGVAQSPRYKIIEKRQSVAFWCNPISGHATLYWYQQILGQGPKLLIQFQNNGVVDDSQLPKDRFSAERLKGVDSTLKIQPAKLEDSAVYLCASSARTSGGAPGELFFGEGSRLTVL.

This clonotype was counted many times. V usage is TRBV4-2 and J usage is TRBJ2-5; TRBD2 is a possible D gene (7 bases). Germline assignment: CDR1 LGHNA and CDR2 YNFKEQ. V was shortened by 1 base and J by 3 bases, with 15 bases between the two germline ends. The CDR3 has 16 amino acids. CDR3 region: CASSQGEGGGEETQYF. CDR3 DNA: TGTGCCAGCAGCCAAGGGGAAGGGGGGGGGGAAGAGACCCAGTACTTC.

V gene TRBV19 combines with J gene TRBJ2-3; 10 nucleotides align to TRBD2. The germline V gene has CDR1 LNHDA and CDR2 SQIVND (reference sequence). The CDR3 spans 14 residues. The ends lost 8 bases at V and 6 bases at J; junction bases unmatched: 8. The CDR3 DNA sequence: TGTGCCAGTTCTCTCGGACTAGCGGCGGATACGCAGTATTTT. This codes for CASSLGLAADTQYF.

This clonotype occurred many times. The CDR3 reads CSARDLGSTYEQYF. In nucleotides, the CDR3 is TGCAGTGCTAGAGATCTGGGCAGTACCTACGAGCAGTACTTC. The chain is built from TRBV20-1 and TRBJ2-7; D is ambiguous. Trimming cost V 0 bases and J 2 bases, with 11 bases left between them. Germline assignment: CDR1 DFQATT and CDR2 SNEGSKA (reference sequence). The CDR3 contains 14 residues.

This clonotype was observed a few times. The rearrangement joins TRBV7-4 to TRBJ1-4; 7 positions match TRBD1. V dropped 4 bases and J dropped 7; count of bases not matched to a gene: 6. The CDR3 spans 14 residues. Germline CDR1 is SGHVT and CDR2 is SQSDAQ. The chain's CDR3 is CASSSTGVGEKLFF. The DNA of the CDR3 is TGTGCCAGCAGCTCCACAGGGGTGGGTGAAAAACTGTTTTTT.

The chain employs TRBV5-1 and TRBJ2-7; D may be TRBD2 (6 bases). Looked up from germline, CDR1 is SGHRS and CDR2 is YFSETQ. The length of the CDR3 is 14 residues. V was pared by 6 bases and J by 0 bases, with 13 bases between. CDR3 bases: TGCGCCAGCACCCGTGACGGGAGCTCCTACGAGCAGTACTTC. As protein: CASTRDGSSYEQYF.

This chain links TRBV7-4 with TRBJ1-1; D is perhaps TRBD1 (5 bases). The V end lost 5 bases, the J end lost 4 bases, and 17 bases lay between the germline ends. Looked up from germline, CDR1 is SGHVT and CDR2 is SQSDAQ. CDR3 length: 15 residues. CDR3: CASSLGGLAGTEAFF. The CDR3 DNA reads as TGTGCCAGCAGCCTGGGGGGGTTGGCGGGCACTGAAGCTTTCTTT.

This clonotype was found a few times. The CDR3 bases are TGTGCCAGCAGCCTCCTCAGGCTAGCGGGGGCCAAAGACAATGAGCAGTTCTTC. This gives the protein CASSLLRLAGAKDNEQFF. The V call is TRBV3-1, the J call TRBJ2-1; TRBD2 matches 10 bases. CDR3 length equals 18 residues. Per germline, CDR1 LGHDT and CDR2 YNNKEL (reference sequence). The ends lost 4 bases at V and 5 bases at J; junction bases unmatched: 14.

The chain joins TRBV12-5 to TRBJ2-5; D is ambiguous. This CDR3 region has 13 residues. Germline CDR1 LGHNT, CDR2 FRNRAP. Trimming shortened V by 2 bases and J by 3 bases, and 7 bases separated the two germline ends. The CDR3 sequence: CASGLWSEETQYF. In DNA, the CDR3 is TGTGCTAGTGGTTTGTGGTCAGAAGAGACCCAGTACTTC.

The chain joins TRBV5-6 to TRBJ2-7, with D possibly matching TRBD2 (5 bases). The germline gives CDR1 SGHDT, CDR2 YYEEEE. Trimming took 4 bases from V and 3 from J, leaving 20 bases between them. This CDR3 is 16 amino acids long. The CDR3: CASSDYRAFSLYEQYF. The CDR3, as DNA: TGTGCCAGCAGCGACTACCGGGCCTTCTCCCTCTACGAGCAGTACTTC.

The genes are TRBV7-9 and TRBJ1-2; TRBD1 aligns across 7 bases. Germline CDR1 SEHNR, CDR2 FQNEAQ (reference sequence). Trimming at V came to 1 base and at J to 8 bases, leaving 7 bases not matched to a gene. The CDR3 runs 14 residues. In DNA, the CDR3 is TGTGCCAGCAGCTTAGGAGGGGGCGCGGAAGGCTACACCTTC. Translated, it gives CASSLGGGAEGYTF.

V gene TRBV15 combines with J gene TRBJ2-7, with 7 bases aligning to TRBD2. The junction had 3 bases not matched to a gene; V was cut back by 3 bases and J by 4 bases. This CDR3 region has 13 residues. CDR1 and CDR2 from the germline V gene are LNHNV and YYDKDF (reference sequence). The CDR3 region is CATSSRLAYEQYF. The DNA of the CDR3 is TGTGCCACCAGCAGCCGACTAGCTTACGAGCAGTACTTC.

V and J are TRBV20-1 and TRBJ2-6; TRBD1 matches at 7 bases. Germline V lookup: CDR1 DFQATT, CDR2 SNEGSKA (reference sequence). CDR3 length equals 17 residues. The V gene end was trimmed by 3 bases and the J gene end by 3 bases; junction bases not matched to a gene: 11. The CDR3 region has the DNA TGCAGTGCTAGCGGTAGACAGGGTAGTAGTGGGGCCAACGTCCTGACTTTC. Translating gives CSASGRQGSSGANVLTF.